This TCR beta chain was recovered during a study of blood T cell repertoires in COVID-19. As for the study in general: T cells, B-cell-depleted T cells, or PBMCs supplied cDNA or gDNA.

This CDR3 has 15 residues. CDR1 and CDR2 (germline): MNHEY, SMNVEV (reference sequence). Trimming took 10 bases from V and 6 from J, leaving 24 bases between them. Sequencing was performed with immunoSEQ multiplex PCR; in TCRdb, only in-frame clones are kept and a portion is missing. The sample consists of hundreds of thousands of clones, around 91% of them appearing once. The rearrangement joins TRBV27 to TRBJ1-1; D not resolved. The receptor was isolated from a woman aged 55-70 years with acute or convalescent COVID-19. Sequences were obtained from peripheral blood. The CDR3 DNA reads TGTGCCACCATAGAGACGGGATCCACGATTTCTGAAGCTTTCTTT. It encodes CATIETGSTISEAFF.